Listed below are T cell receptor beta chains from one sample, sequenced in a study of blood T cells in healthy people across ages. MiXCR was run by TCRdb on the 5' RACE reads, yielding one entry per CDR3 protein. This table has roughly 680,000 distinct CDR3 sequences, over 40% appearing once. The sequencing sample was made of blood. These receptors were taken from a woman older than 75 in good health. Each CDR3 is given with its conserved first and last residue. Each record gives: J gene, clone size, D gene, V gene, CDR3 protein, CDR3 DNA. D genes are given only for firm matches. A row's size may be missing; if present it is once, few, many or a size class.

>TRBJ2-7|NA|NA|TRBV7-8
CASSAQLREQYF
TGTGCCAGCAGCGCCCAACTTCGCGAGCAGTACTTC
>TRBJ1-1|NA|NA|TRBV5-1
CASSSTSGKIDAFF
TGCGCCAGCAGCTCCACATCGGGGAAGATTGACGCTTTCTTT
>TRBJ1-2|many|NA|TRBV29-1
CSVREGGLGYTF
TGCAGCGTTCGTGAGGGGGGACTGGGCTACACCTTC
>TRBJ1-2|few|NA|TRBV28
CASNLGGGTNYGYTF
TGTGCCAGCAACTTAGGGGGAGGCACTAACTATGGCTACACCTTC
>TRBJ2-1|many|NA|TRBV20-1
CSAWAPRDHEQFF
TGCAGTGCCTGGGCCCCACGGGACCATGAGCAGTTCTTC
>TRBJ2-7|NA|NA|TRBV6-5
CASSYSNRQTYEQYF
TGTGCCAGCAGTTACTCGAATCGGCAGACCTACGAGCAGTACTTC
>TRBJ2-3|few|NA|TRBV10-3
CATLLADTQYF
TGTGCCACCCTCTTAGCAGATACGCAGTATTTT
>TRBJ2-1|many|TRBD1|TRBV20-1
CSAPGQADNEQFF
TGCAGTGCTCCGGGACAGGCAGACAATGAGCAGTTCTTC
>TRBJ1-1|few|TRBD1|TRBV5-1
CASSPTRGTVNTEAFF
TGCGCCAGCAGCCCCACTCGTGGGACAGTGAACACTGAAGCTTTCTTT
>TRBJ2-7|NA|NA|TRBV12-3/TRBV12-4
CASSPLRDTDNEQYF
TGTGCCAGCAGTCCCCTCCGGGACACCGACAATGAGCAGTACTTC
>TRBJ2-3|many|TRBD2|TRBV3-1
CASSRERGLATDTQYF
TGTGCCAGCAGCCGAGAGCGGGGCCTAGCCACAGATACGCAGTATTTT
>TRBJ2-1|once|NA|TRBV10-3
CAIRETGTLNNEQFF
TGTGCCATCAGAGAAACCGGGACTCTCAACAATGAGCAGTTCTTC
>TRBJ1-1|few|NA|TRBV12-3/TRBV12-4
CASSFGSYTEAFF
TGTGCCAGCAGTTTTGGTAGCTACACTGAAGCTTTCTTT
>TRBJ1-1|NA|NA|TRBV4-1
CASSLLFGRNPGRQNTEAFF
TGCGCCAGCAGCCTACTATTTGGGCGAAACCCGGGACGCCAGAACACTGAAGCTTTCTTT
>TRBJ2-5|NA|NA|TRBV9
CASSADSNNEQYF
TGTGCCAGCAGCGCCGACAGTAACAATGAGCAGTACTTC
>TRBJ2-7|NA|NA|TRBV9
CASSKDHYEQYF
TGTGCCAGCAGCAAGGACCACTACGAGCAGTACTTC
>TRBJ2-3|NA|NA|TRBV3-1
CASSQEGPGRPTDTQYF
TGTGCCAGCAGCCAAGAAGGGCCCGGGAGACCCACAGATACGCAGTATTTT
>TRBJ2-1|NA|NA|TRBV7-9
CASSLVKQFF
TGTGCCAGCAGCTTAGTAAAGCAGTTCTTC
>TRBJ2-3|few|NA|TRBV7-9
CASSLAANTDTQYF
TGTGCCAGCAGCTTAGCAGCGAACACGGATACGCAGTATTTT
>TRBJ2-1|NA|NA|TRBV13
CASSLSWRDYNEQFF
TGTGCCAGCAGCTTATCGTGGCGGGACTACAATGAGCAGTTCTTC
>TRBJ1-5|NA|NA|TRBV12-3/TRBV12-4
CASSLVAGVQPQHF
TGTGCCAGCAGTTTGGTGGCAGGGGTTCAGCCCCAGCATTTT
>TRBJ2-2|NA|NA|TRBV5-1
CASSQTANTGELFF
TGCGCCAGCAGCCAAACCGCGAACACCGGGGAGCTGTTTTTT
>TRBJ2-5|few|TRBD2|TRBV3-1
CASSQRGLRLAGQETQYF
TGTGCCAGCAGCCAAAGGGGCCTCCGACTAGCGGGACAAGAGACCCAGTACTTC
>TRBJ2-1|few|TRBD2|TRBV5-1
CASSASGATYNEQFF
TGCGCCAGCTCGGCTAGCGGGGCAACCTACAATGAGCAGTTCTTC
>TRBJ2-1|many|NA|TRBV6-6
CASSPAPKDGPFF
TGTGCCAGCAGTCCCGCCCCGAAGGATGGTCCGTTCTTC
>TRBJ1-1|NA|NA|TRBV20-1
CSADRGVRGGNTEAFF
TGCAGTGCTGACCGGGGGGTTAGGGGGGGAAACACTGAAGCTTTCTTT
>TRBJ2-1|NA|TRBD1|TRBV7-9
CASSSLGGTGVYNEQFF
TGTGCCAGCAGCTCCCTGGGCGGGACAGGGGTGTACAATGAGCAGTTCTTC
>TRBJ2-5|NA|TRBD2|TRBV27
CASSPTSGRIVETQYF
TGTGCCAGCAGTCCGACTAGCGGGAGGATTGTGGAGACCCAGTACTTC
>TRBJ2-1|many|TRBD2|TRBV12-3/TRBV12-4
CASNKGLAGTSYNEQFF
TGTGCCAGCAATAAGGGTCTAGCGGGGACCTCCTACAATGAGCAGTTCTTC
>TRBJ1-2|many|NA|TRBV4-1
CASSQVNGRRLGGYTF
TGCGCCAGCAGCCAAGTTAACGGCAGGCGCTTGGGTGGCTACACCTTC
>TRBJ2-5|once|TRBD2|TRBV7-9
CASSFWTSGRSRSYNEQYF
TGTGCCAGCAGCTTCTGGACTAGCGGGAGAAGCCGGTCCTACAATGAACAGTACTTC
>TRBJ2-2|NA|NA|TRBV9
CASSVGPEGELFF
TGTGCCAGCAGCGTAGGGCCGGAGGGGGAGCTGTTTTTT
>TRBJ2-4|NA|NA|TRBV20-1
CSARIRGTQYF
TGCAGTGCTAGAATTAGAGGGACGCAGTACTTC